One and the same sample provided the 24 T cell receptor beta chains below, sequenced in a study of OX40 agonist ivuxolimab in advanced cancers. Measured with immunoSEQ multiplex PCR; TCRdb has only the in-frame clones, and not every one. Here the sample spans about 45,000 clones, approximately 83% being singletons. Sequenced here: CD4+ or CD8+ T cells sorted from blood, sampled in a trial of the OX40 agonist ivuxolimab. These receptors were taken from an adult with an advanced solid tumor such as melanoma, head and neck, liver or kidney cancer.

The chain combines TRBV28 with TRBJ1-2; D is unresolved. This CDR3 spans 18 amino acids. V dropped 5 bases and J dropped 0 bases, with 22 bases sitting between them. Germline V gives CDR1 MDHEN, CDR2 SYDVKM. CDR3 nucleotides: TGTGCCAGCAGTCTCGGGTCAGACCCCTTTTTTCCTAACTATGGCTACACCTTC. Its translation: CASSLGSDPFFPNYGYTF.

In DNA, the CDR3 is TGTGCCATCAAACGAGGTTTTGACACAGATACGCAGTATTTT. This codes for CAIKRGFDTDTQYF. V and J are TRBV10-3 and TRBJ2-3; D gene unclear. The V gene's germline CDR1 is ENHRY and CDR2 SYGVKD. The CDR3 spans 14 residues. The germline V and J ends were trimmed by 7 bases and 2 bases, with 13 bases remaining between them.

The CDR3 here is CASSHPWGGFGEKLFF. CDR3 in DNA: TGTGCCAGCAGCCACCCATGGGGGGGATTTGGAGAAAAACTGTTTTTT. V is TRBV4-2 and J is TRBJ1-4, with D tentatively TRBD1 (5 bases). The V gene lost 3 bases and the J gene lost 8 bases, with 19 bases spanning the gap. Per the germline V gene, CDR1 is LGHNA and CDR2 is YNFKEQ. The CDR3 length is 16 residues.

The CDR3, as DNA: TGTGCCAGCAGCACAACGGGACTGCTGTTCTACGAGCAGTACTTC. Residues: CASSTTGLLFYEQYF. The chain has TRBV11-2 and TRBJ2-7, with D perhaps matching TRBD2 (6 bases). Germline V CDR1 and CDR2: SGHAT, FQNNGV. CDR3 length: 15 residues. The V end was cut by 5 bases, the J end by 3 bases, with 17 bases between.

The chain joins TRBV6-6 to TRBJ1-1, with D perhaps TRBD1 (5 bases). This CDR3 has 13 amino acids. V was cut by 6 bases and J by 4 bases, with 12 bases left in between. Germline loops: CDR1 MNHNY, CDR2 SVGAGI (reference sequence). Here the CDR3 reads CASSPLRGTEAFF. The CDR3, as DNA: TGTGCCAGCAGCCCCCTGAGGGGCACTGAAGCTTTCTTT.

V is TRBV6-5 and J is TRBJ2-7; unclear D gene. Germline V gene sequence: CDR1 MNHEY, CDR2 SVGAGI. The CDR3 is 15 residues long. Trimming took off 0 bases at V and 1 base at J, with 10 bases between the two ends. CDR3 coding DNA: TGTGCCAGCAGTTACTCGTTAGCAGGATCCTACGAGCAGTACTTC. It encodes CASSYSLAGSYEQYF.

The chain is built from TRBV5-6 and TRBJ2-7, with TRBD1 matching 11 bases. The V and J ends lost 2 bases and 5 bases, in that order; junction bases with no gene match: 6. The CDR3 totals 15 residues. Germline V gene lookup returns CDR1 SGHDT and CDR2 YYEEEE. This CDR3 is CASSLGQGASHEQYF. CDR3 nucleotide sequence: TGTGCCAGCAGCTTAGGACAGGGGGCTTCCCACGAGCAGTACTTC.

The CDR3 loop is CSAQRDTDSGANVLTF. The CDR3 DNA follows: TGCAGCGCCCAAAGGGACACGGACTCTGGGGCCAACGTCCTGACTTTC. V is TRBV29-1 and J is TRBJ2-6; D possibly corresponds to TRBD1 (6 bases). The CDR3 length is 16 residues. V lost 7 bases, J lost 0 bases, and 16 bases lay in between. In germline, CDR1 is SQVTM, CDR2 ANQGSEA.

This clone was seen once. The CDR3 DNA reads TGTGCCAGCAGCCAAGACAGGGCACAAAACATTCAGTACTTC. It codes for CASSQDRAQNIQYF. The chain recombines TRBV14 with TRBJ2-4; a possible D gene is TRBD1 (5 bases). Germline lookup yields CDR1 SGHDN and CDR2 FVKESK. V was cut by 0 bases and J by 5 bases, with 8 bases left in between. The CDR3 runs 14 residues.

The rearrangement joins TRBV19 to TRBJ1-1, with 7 bases lining up with TRBD1. V lost 9 bases and J lost 1; bases outside the gene matches: 8. The CDR3 is 14 amino acids. Germline V gene sequence: CDR1 LNHDA, CDR2 SQIVND (reference sequence). CDR3 in amino acids: CASEQGQGNTEAFF. Here the CDR3 DNA reads TGTGCCAGCGAACAGGGGCAGGGGAACACTGAAGCTTTCTTT.

This clone was recorded a few times. The chain employs TRBV19 and TRBJ1-5; D might be TRBD1 (6 bases). Between the trimmed V and J ends, which lost 5 bases and 5 bases, there was a span of 13 bases. The germline V gene encodes CDR1 LNHDA and CDR2 SQIVND (reference sequence). The CDR3 length is 14 residues. CDR3 residues: CASSAGQNDQPQHF. CDR3 nucleotide sequence: TGTGCCAGTAGTGCCGGACAGAACGATCAGCCCCAGCATTTT.

This clone turned up a few times. The chain carries TRBV18 and TRBJ1-4, with D uncertain. The germline CDR1 and CDR2 sequences are KGHSH and LQKENI. This CDR3 has 15 amino acids. V lost 3 bases to trimming and J lost 7 bases, with 15 bases between them. The DNA for the CDR3 is TGTGCCAGCTCACCCTTTTCCGATGCCGGTGAAAAACTGTTTTTT. This encodes CASSPFSDAGEKLFF.

V usage is TRBV5-1 and J usage is TRBJ1-2; D is undetermined. This CDR3 has 17 amino acids. The germline gives CDR1 SGHRS, CDR2 YFSETQ. Trimming took off 3 bases at V and 8 bases at J, with 26 bases between the two ends. The CDR3: CASSSRTEPHTREGYTF. The CDR3 DNA follows: TGCGCCAGCAGCTCAAGGACGGAGCCTCACACGCGGGAGGGCTACACCTTC. Full variable domain (remainder filled in from reference TRBV5-1 and TRBJ1-2): KAGVTQTPRYLIKTRGQQVTLSCSPISGHRSVSWYQQTPGQGLQFLFEYFSETQRNKGNFPGRFSGRQFSNSRSEMNVSTLELGDSALYLCASSSRTEPHTREGYTFGSGTRLTVV.

This chain connects TRBV5-6 to TRBJ1-4, with a tentative D call TRBD1 (6 bases). The CDR3 is 14 residues long. Germline V gives CDR1 SGHDT, CDR2 YYEEEE. V was clipped by 6 bases and J by 4 bases, with 13 bases between them. Written as DNA, the CDR3 is TGTGCCAGCACCGACGGGGGGCTTAATGAAAAACTGTTTTTT. It codes for CASTDGGLNEKLFF.

The V gene is TRBV7-8, the J gene TRBJ1-1; possible D gene TRBD1, 5 bases. The V gene lost 0 bases and the J gene lost 4 bases, with 9 bases spanning the gap. The CDR3 loop spans 14 amino acids. The germline gives CDR1 SGHVS, CDR2 FQNEAQ. The CDR3 region has the DNA TGTGCCAGCAGCTTAGCGAGGACATCCACTGAAGCTTTCTTT. Amino acids: CASSLARTSTEAFF.

The chain combines TRBV5-1 with TRBJ2-4; tentative D call: TRBD2 (6 bases). CDR3 size: 13 residues. V gave up 4 bases and J gave up 8 bases, with 13 bases separating them. Germline V CDR1 and CDR2: SGHRS, YFSETQ. The CDR3, as DNA: TGCGCCAGCAGCCCGGACCGCGGGGACATTCAGTACTTC. Protein: CASSPDRGDIQYF.

This clone occurred a few times. This chain connects TRBV30 to TRBJ2-2, with D unclear. Germline CDR1 reads GTSNPN; CDR2 reads SVGIG (reference sequence). The CDR3 totals 13 residues. The germline V and J ends were trimmed by 3 bases and 1 base, with 6 bases remaining between them. CDR3 coding DNA: TGTGCCTGGAGGCGAGGGAACACCGGGGAGCTGTTTTTT. Translated, it gives CAWRRGNTGELFF.

The CDR3: CSANYRDNTEAFF. The CDR3 bases are TGCAGCGCTAATTACAGGGATAACACTGAAGCTTTCTTT. V is TRBV29-1 and J is TRBJ1-1; a possible D gene is TRBD1 (6 bases). Germline CDR1 SQVTM, CDR2 ANQGSEA. Trimming pared 7 bases from V and 2 bases from J, leaving 14 bases between. This CDR3 region has 13 residues.

V gene TRBV5-5 combines with J gene TRBJ1-3; a possible D gene is TRBD1 (6 bases). The V gene's germline CDR1 is SGHKS and CDR2 YYEKEE (reference sequence). Trimming stripped 4 bases from V and 0 bases from J, with 8 bases between. The CDR3 contains 14 residues. The CDR3: CASSDRSSGNTIYF. The CDR3 DNA is TGTGCCAGCAGCGACAGGAGCTCTGGAAACACCATATATTTT.

This clone has only one observation. This sequence joins TRBV10-2 and TRBJ1-2, with 9 bases that match TRBD1. CDR1 is WSHSY and CDR2 is SAAADI in the germline V gene. After removal of 5 bases from V and 6 bases from J, the junction contained 7 bases not matched to a gene. This CDR3 has 14 residues. This CDR3 is CASSYGQGKHGYTF. As DNA, the CDR3 is TGCGCCAGCAGTTACGGACAGGGGAAACATGGCTACACCTTC.

This sequence joins TRBV15 and TRBJ2-5, with a weak D call TRBD2 (7 bases). This CDR3 region has 15 residues. The V gene's germline CDR1 is LNHNV and CDR2 YYDKDF (reference sequence). V shed 2 bases and J shed 5 bases, with 15 bases lying between them. For the CDR3, the DNA is TGTGCCACCAGCAGACAGGGGAGGGGACGGGAGACCCAGTACTTC. Translated, it gives CATSRQGRGRETQYF.

In its sample, this clone was seen once. V and J are TRBV7-2 and TRBJ1-1, with 10 bases that match TRBD1. V was pared by 2 bases and J by 3 bases, with 3 bases of the junction left unmatched. CDR3 length equals 15 residues. The germline V gene has CDR1 SGHTA and CDR2 FQGNSA. The DNA of the CDR3 is TGTGCCAGCAGCTTAACTGGACAGGGGGACACTGAAGCTTTCTTT. Amino acid sequence: CASSLTGQGDTEAFF.

The rearrangement joins TRBV30 to TRBJ2-5; 8 bases fit TRBD1. Trimming removed 1 base from V and 5 bases from J; junction bases left unmatched: 0. In germline, CDR1 is GTSNPN, CDR2 SVGIG (reference sequence). The CDR3 loop spans 12 amino acids. CDR3 sequence (DNA): TGTGCCTGGAGTGGACAGGGGGAGACCCAGTACTTC. It is translated as CAWSGQGETQYF.

The rearrangement uses TRBV5-1 and TRBJ2-7, with D perhaps assigned TRBD1 or TRBD2 (5 bases each). The V gene lost 4 bases and the J gene lost 5 bases, with 13 bases spanning the gap. The CDR3 sequence is 13 residues long. Germline CDR1 is SGHRS and CDR2 is YFSETQ. CDR3 nucleotide sequence: TGCGCCAGCAGCCCTAGGGACCCCCACGAGCAGTACTTC. The encoded protein is CASSPRDPHEQYF.